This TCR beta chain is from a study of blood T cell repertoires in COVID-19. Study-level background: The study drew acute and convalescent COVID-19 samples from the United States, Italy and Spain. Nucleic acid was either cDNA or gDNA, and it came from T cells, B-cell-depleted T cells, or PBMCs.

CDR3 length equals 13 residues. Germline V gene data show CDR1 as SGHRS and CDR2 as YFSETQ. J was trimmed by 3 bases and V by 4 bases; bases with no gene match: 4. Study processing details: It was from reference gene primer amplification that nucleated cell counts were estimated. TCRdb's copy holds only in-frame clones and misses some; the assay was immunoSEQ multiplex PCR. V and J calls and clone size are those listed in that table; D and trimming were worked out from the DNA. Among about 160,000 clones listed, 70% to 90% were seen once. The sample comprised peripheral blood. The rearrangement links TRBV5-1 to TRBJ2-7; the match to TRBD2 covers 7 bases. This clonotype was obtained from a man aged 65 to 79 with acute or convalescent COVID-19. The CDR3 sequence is CASSPAGVYEQYF. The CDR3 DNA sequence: TGCGCCAGCAGCCCCGCGGGGGTCTACGAGCAGTACTTC.